These 12 T cell receptor beta chains came from one sample sequenced in a study of blood T cell repertoires in COVID-19. Here immunoSEQ multiplex PCR was the method, and the copy in TCRdb shows in-frame clones only, minus some. The sample includes 150,000 to 200,000 clones, under 85% of them seen just once. Sequencing input: PBMCs or T cells enriched from blood (not recorded which). The receptor source for this set is a man over 45 who had recovered from COVID-19.

The rearrangement joins TRBV5-1 to TRBJ2-7, with 9 positions matching TRBD1. The J segment lost 5 bases and the V segment lost 4 bases, leaving 7 bases of the junction unmatched. Germline V gene sequence: CDR1 SGHRS, CDR2 YFSETQ. This CDR3 is 14 amino acids long. The CDR3 nucleotides read TGCGCCAGCAGCCGGGACAGGGCTGGCCACGAGCAGTACTTC. This codes for CASSRDRAGHEQYF.

The chain uses TRBV27 and TRBJ1-1; weak D call: TRBD1 (6 bases). The V gene lost 6 bases and the J gene lost 5 bases, with 19 bases spanning the gap. CDR3 size: 15 residues. Germline V lookup: CDR1 MNHEY, CDR2 SMNVEV (reference sequence). This CDR3 reads CASSVWGGRGTEAFF. As DNA, the CDR3 is TGTGCCAGCAGCGTATGGGGGGGGCGCGGGACTGAAGCTTTCTTT.

This clone was counted only a few times. V is TRBV7-2 and J is TRBJ1-2; 7 nucleotides match TRBD1. This CDR3 has 18 amino acids. Germline-derived CDR1 and CDR2 are SGHTA and FQGNSA. V lost 2 bases to trimming and J lost 0 bases; unmatched junction nucleotides: 12. CDR3 DNA sequence: TGTGCCAGCAGCTTAAAGGCAGGGGGTAATTGGGCTAACTATGGCTACACCTTC. Protein product: CASSLKAGGNWANYGYTF.

The V and J genes are TRBV29-1 and TRBJ1-1; possible D gene TRBD1, 6 bases. Deletions cut 6 bases from V and 1 base from J, with 12 bases between. Germline V gives CDR1 SQVTM, CDR2 ANQGSEA. The CDR3 totals 13 residues. The CDR3 sequence is CSVRTARNTEAFF. CDR3 in DNA: TGCAGCGTACGGACAGCCCGGAACACTGAAGCTTTCTTT. The whole variable domain, filled in from reference TRBV29-1 and TRBJ1-1, reads SAVISQKPSRDICQRGTSLTIQCQVDSQVTMMFWYRQQPGQSLTLIATANQGSEATYESGFVIDKFPISRPNLTFSTLTVSNMSPEDSSIYLCSVRTARNTEAFFGQGTRLTVV.

The V call is TRBV6-1, the J call TRBJ2-3; D perhaps matches TRBD1 (6 bases). V shed 1 base and J shed 2 bases, with 13 bases lying between them. This CDR3 has 16 residues. Germline V gives CDR1 MNHNS, CDR2 SASEGT. CDR3 DNA sequence: TGTGCCAGCAGTGAAGTCGGCAGGGGTCCCACAGATACGCAGTATTTT. Translating it yields CASSEVGRGPTDTQYF.

The chain links TRBV9 to TRBJ2-5; D is unclear. With 4 bases removed from V and 2 bases from J, the gap between germline ends came to 12 bases. CDR3 size: 14 residues. Germline V gives CDR1 SGDLS, CDR2 YYNGEE. CDR3 DNA: TGTGCCAGCAGCTCTTCAGACATACAAGAGACCCAGTACTTC. Its protein is CASSSSDIQETQYF. Full variable domain (missing parts from reference TRBV9 and TRBJ2-5): DSGVTQTPKHLITATGQRVTLRCSPRSGDLSVYWYQQSLDQGLQFLIQYYNGEERAKGNILERFSAQQFPDLHSELNLSSLELGDSALYFCASSSSDIQETQYFGPGTRLLVL.

The CDR3, as DNA: TGTGCCTGGGATCCCAGGGGAGGGACTGAAGCTTTCTTT. Its translation is CAWDPRGGTEAFF. V usage is TRBV30 and J usage is TRBJ1-1; a possible D gene is TRBD1 (6 bases). The CDR3 is made up of 13 amino acids. Trimming took off 5 bases at V and 5 bases at J, with 15 bases between the two ends. CDR1 and CDR2 (germline): GTSNPN, SVGIG (reference sequence).

The chain is built from TRBV5-1 and TRBJ2-4; TRBD2 matches at 13 bases. The CDR3 length is 18 residues. Germline values: CDR1 SGHRS, CDR2 YFSETQ. V was clipped by 4 bases and J by 0 bases; unmatched bases: 7. The CDR3 here is CASSPGGTSGVAKNIQYF. The CDR3 DNA reads TGCGCCAGCAGCCCCGGTGGGACTAGCGGGGTAGCCAAAAACATTCAGTACTTC.

This clone was seen just once. The chain links TRBV2 to TRBJ2-2, with D uncertain. Germline CDR1 and CDR2: SNHLY and FYNNEI. This CDR3 has 14 amino acids. Trimming took 8 bases from V and 4 from J, leaving 14 bases between them. Written as DNA, the CDR3 is TGTGCCAGCTCGCTGGCAGCGAGCACCGGGGAGCTGTTTTTT. Translated, it gives CASSLAASTGELFF.

The chain couples TRBV14 to TRBJ2-2; 10 nucleotides match TRBD1. This CDR3 is built from 16 residues. Losses at the gene ends were 3 bases for V and 2 bases for J; bases not matched to a gene: 3. Germline V lookup: CDR1 SGHDN, CDR2 FVKESK. Here the CDR3 reads CASSHRTGGNTGELFF. CDR3 nucleotides: TGTGCCAGCAGCCATCGGACAGGGGGAAACACCGGGGAGCTGTTTTTT. The full variable domain, its missing parts supplied by reference TRBV14 and TRBJ2-2, is EAGVTQFPSHSVIEKGQTVTLRCDPISGHDNLYWYRRVMGKEIKFLLHFVKESKQDESGMPNNRFLAERTGGTYSTLKVQPAELEDSGVYFCASSHRTGGNTGELFFGEGSRLTVL.

This chain connects TRBV24-1 to TRBJ2-2; TRBD1 agrees at 8 bases. Germline V gene sequence: CDR1 KGHDR, CDR2 SFDVKD. This CDR3 comprises 14 residues. Trimming cost V 4 bases and J 4 bases; bases outside gene matches: 1. This CDR3 reads CATSETGATGELFF. The CDR3 nucleotides are TGTGCCACCAGTGAGACAGGGGCCACCGGGGAGCTGTTTTTT.

A single count supports this clone. The chain combines TRBV30 with TRBJ1-2; 9 bases align to TRBD1. Per germline, CDR1 GTSNPN and CDR2 SVGIG (reference sequence). The CDR3 runs to 14 residues. V lost 5 bases to trimming and J lost 4 bases; unmatched junction nucleotides: 8. The CDR3 is CAWGTDRGGYGYTF. DNA of the CDR3: TGTGCCTGGGGAACGGACAGGGGTGGCTATGGCTACACCTTC.